One sample yielded the 9 T cell receptor beta chains listed below, sequenced in a study of blood T cell repertoires in COVID-19. The data were produced by immunoSEQ multiplex PCR, yet TCRdb's version contains in-frame clones alone and is incomplete. In the table there are roughly 360,000 clones, about 90% of which are singletons. Specimen: PBMCs or T cells enriched from blood (not recorded which). The receptors stem from a man aged 25-45 years who had recovered from COVID-19.

The chain is built from TRBV6-5 and TRBJ1-2; TRBD1 agrees at 11 bases. From germline, CDR1 is MNHEY and CDR2 SVGAGI. This CDR3 contains 14 residues. V shed 2 bases, J shed 8 bases, and the junction held 4 bases outside the gene matches. CDR3 bases: TGTGCCAGCAGTTACCGGGACAGGGGGTTCGGCTACACCTTC. Its protein product is CASSYRDRGFGYTF.

This clone was recorded once. For the CDR3, the DNA is TGCGCCAGCAGCCAGGCCCCAGCGGGGAACACCGGGGAGCTGTTTTTT. Its translation: CASSQAPAGNTGELFF. The gene calls are TRBV4-3 and TRBJ2-2; possibly TRBD2 for D (6 bases). Germline loops: CDR1 LGHNA, CDR2 YSLEER. Trimming removed 3 bases from V and 1 base from J, with 12 bases in between. This CDR3 spans 16 amino acids.

The rearrangement joins TRBV5-4 to TRBJ2-5, with D possibly matching TRBD1 (5 bases). Trimming left V 0 bases short and J 2 bases short, with 26 bases between. The germline V gene encodes CDR1 SGHNT and CDR2 YYREEE (reference sequence). The CDR3 covers 20 residues. CDR3 sequence: CASSLVLWVGQGLGQETQYF. The CDR3 DNA sequence: TGTGCCAGCAGCTTGGTCCTTTGGGTAGGGCAGGGCTTAGGGCAAGAGACCCAGTACTTC.

The genes are TRBV10-2 and TRBJ1-3; D is unclear. The CDR3 sequence is 14 residues long. Germline CDR1 WSHSY, CDR2 SAAADI. Trimming removed 3 bases at V and 0 bases at J, with 6 bases between. This chain's CDR3 is CASSEQTSGNTIYF. CDR3 DNA sequence: TGCGCCAGCAGTGAACAGACCTCTGGAAACACCATATATTTT.

The chain joins TRBV15 to TRBJ1-1; D is perhaps TRBD1 (6 bases). This CDR3 has 15 residues. V dropped 0 bases and J dropped 5 bases, with 13 bases sitting between them. Germline V gives CDR1 LNHNV, CDR2 YYDKDF (reference sequence). This chain's CDR3 is CATSRDPTGNTEAFF. In nucleotides, the CDR3 is TGTGCCACCAGCAGAGACCCCACAGGGAATACTGAAGCTTTCTTT.

The chain links TRBV3-1 (or the pseudogene TRBV3-2) to TRBJ2-3; 7 bases agree with TRBD1. CDR3 length equals 14 residues. Germline CDR1 and CDR2: LGHDT and YNNKEL (reference sequence). The V and J ends lost 2 bases and 4 bases, in that order; junction bases with no gene match: 3. CDR3 region: CASSQKGTADTQYF. CDR3 nucleotides: TGTGCCAGCAGCCAAAAAGGGACAGCAGATACGCAGTATTTT.

The chain joins TRBV19 to TRBJ1-2; D might be TRBD1 (6 bases). V gave up 0 bases and J gave up 4 bases, with 15 bases separating them. There are 16 residues in the CDR3. In germline, CDR1 is LNHDA, CDR2 SQIVND (reference sequence). In DNA form, the CDR3 reads TGTGCCAGTAGTATAGACCACAGGGATCCCCTCTATGGCTACACCTTC. It yields the protein CASSIDHRDPLYGYTF. The variable domain in full, completed from reference TRBV19 and TRBJ1-2, reads DGGITQSPKYLFRKEGQNVTLSCEQNLNHDAMYWYRQDPGQGLRLIYYSQIVNDFQKGDIAEGYSVSREKKESFPLTVTSAQKNPTAFYLCASSIDHRDPLYGYTFGSGTRLTVV.

The rearrangement links TRBV5-1 to TRBJ1-5, with 9 bases matching TRBD1. The CDR3 sequence is 15 residues long. V shed 4 bases, J shed 1 base, and the junction held 3 bases outside the gene matches. CDR1 SGHRS and CDR2 YFSETQ come from the germline V gene. DNA of the CDR3: TGCGCCAGCAGCCTACAGGGGGCAAGCAATCAGCCCCAGCATTTT. Translated, it gives CASSLQGASNQPQHF.

The genes are TRBV6-5 and TRBJ2-7, with 7 bases lining up with TRBD2. Germline CDR1 reads MNHEY; CDR2 reads SVGAGI. The V gene end was trimmed by 5 bases and the J gene end by 0 bases; junction bases not matched to a gene: 7. The CDR3 loop spans 15 amino acids. The chain's CDR3 is CASSTSGGTSYEQYF. Written as DNA, the CDR3 is TGTGCCAGCAGTACCTCCGGGGGGACCTCCTACGAGCAGTACTTC.